The 14 T cell receptor beta chains listed next were all sequenced from one sample in a study of Ad26.COV2.S vaccination and SARS-CoV-2 variants. The table came from immunoSEQ multiplex PCR; TCRdb's copy has only in-frame clones and leaves some out. This sample yields some 250,000 clones, of which approximately 88% are seen a single time; about 10% belongs to the top ten. Treatment indicated: roughly 18 received Ad26.COV2.S at low or high dose, single or two shots; about 5 received placebo; per-sample allocation not given. It was on day 63 after the first vaccine or placebo injection that samples were taken. Sequencing used peripheral blood, obtained in a trial of Ad26.COV2.S vaccine versus placebo. These receptors were collected from a person between 18 and 59 years old who received the Ad26.COV2.S COVID-19 vaccine or a placebo.

The chain has TRBV20-1 and TRBJ2-7; maybe TRBD1 (6 bases). CDR1 and CDR2 from the germline V gene are DFQATT and SNEGSKA (reference sequence). The CDR3 covers 14 residues. V gave up 3 bases and J gave up 6 bases, with 18 bases separating them. CDR3 amino acids: CSASPLTGSSEQYF. DNA for the CDR3: TGCAGTGCTAGTCCCCTAACAGGGTCATCCGAGCAGTACTTC.

The chain employs TRBV10-2 and TRBJ1-5; 9 bases are shared with TRBD1. With 2 bases clipped from V and 6 bases from J, the junction kept 5 bases outside the gene matches. Germline assignment: CDR1 WSHSY and CDR2 SAAADI. There are 15 residues in the CDR3. The CDR3 protein is CASSEGQGNVQPQHF. The CDR3 DNA sequence: TGCGCCAGCAGTGAGGGACAGGGGAATGTTCAGCCCCAGCATTTT.

The chain employs TRBV15 and TRBJ1-5; 7 bases map to TRBD1. The length of the CDR3 is 15 residues. J lost 6 bases, V lost 1 base, and 6 bases had no gene match. CDR1 is LNHNV, CDR2 YYDKDF, per germline (reference sequence). CDR3 DNA: TGTGCCACCAGCAGAGGGGGAAACAGGGGTCAGCCCCAGCATTTT. It codes for CATSRGGNRGQPQHF.

The rearrangement links TRBV7-9 to TRBJ2-1; 12 nucleotides agree with TRBD2. This CDR3 region has 18 residues. V shed 1 base and J 0 bases; nucleotides not matched to a gene: 4. Germline V gene data show CDR1 as SEHNR and CDR2 as FQNEAQ (reference sequence). The CDR3 here is CASSLGLAGEVSYNEQFF. CDR3 sequence (DNA): TGTGCCAGCAGCTTAGGACTAGCGGGAGAGGTCTCCTACAATGAGCAGTTCTTC.

This sequence joins TRBV28 and TRBJ1-2; a possible D gene is TRBD1 (5 bases). CDR3 size: 17 residues. Germline V gene sequence: CDR1 MDHEN, CDR2 SYDVKM. V was trimmed by 4 bases and J by 4 bases, leaving 22 bases between them. The CDR3 nucleotides read TGTGCCAGCAGTTCCCCCCTTTTGGGGCGTCCCCTCTATGGCTACACCTTC. Encoded protein: CASSSPLLGRPLYGYTF.

The J gene is TRBJ1-4, the V gene TRBV19; D uncertain. CDR1 is LNHDA, CDR2 SQIVND, per germline (reference sequence). Trimming took off 7 bases at V and 8 bases at J, with 20 bases between the two ends. The CDR3 has 15 amino acids. The chain's CDR3 is CASTDEAPGGEKLFF. The CDR3 DNA sequence: TGTGCCAGTACTGATGAGGCCCCCGGAGGGGAAAAACTGTTTTTT.

The chain recombines TRBV28 with TRBJ2-7; the match to TRBD1 covers 7 bases. Germline CDR1 is MDHEN and CDR2 is SYDVKM. This CDR3 is 16 amino acids long. After removal of 5 bases from V and 3 bases from J, the junction contained 13 bases not matched to a gene. The CDR3 DNA follows: TGTGCCAGCAGTCCAACCTACCGGGACAGACACTACGAGCAGTACTTC. Its protein is CASSPTYRDRHYEQYF. The full variable domain, in which reference TRBV28 and TRBJ2-7 provide the parts outside the CDR3, is DVKVTQSSRYLVKRTGEKVFLECVQDMDHENMFWYRQDPGLGLRLIYFSYDVKMKEKGDIPEGYSVSREKKERFSLILESASTNQTSMYLCASSPTYRDRHYEQYFGPGTRLTVT.

The chain couples TRBV5-1 to TRBJ2-2; D uncertain. Germline assignment: CDR1 SGHRS and CDR2 YFSETQ. V was trimmed by 0 bases and J by 3 bases, leaving 9 bases between them. CDR3 length: 15 amino acids. This chain's CDR3 is CASSLGAGHTGELFF. CDR3 coding DNA: TGCGCCAGCAGCTTGGGAGCAGGACACACCGGGGAGCTGTTTTTT. Supplemented by reference TRBV5-1 and TRBJ2-2, the full variable domain reads KAGVTQTPRYLIKTRGQQVTLSCSPISGHRSVSWYQQTPGQGLQFLFEYFSETQRNKGNFPGRFSGRQFSNSRSEMNVSTLELGDSALYLCASSLGAGHTGELFFGEGSRLTVL.

This chain links TRBV28 with TRBJ2-3; 10 bases are a match to TRBD2. The CDR3 runs to 18 residues. The germline V gene has CDR1 MDHEN and CDR2 SYDVKM. Trimming removed 3 bases from V and 1 base from J; junction bases left unmatched: 10. CDR3 amino acids: CASSLPTSGGARTDTQYF. CDR3 bases: TGTGCCAGCAGTTTGCCCACCAGCGGGGGGGCCCGCACAGATACGCAGTATTTT.

The gene calls are TRBV19 and TRBJ2-3; tentatively, D is TRBD1 (6 bases). V lost 5 bases to trimming and J lost 2 bases, with 14 bases between them. Germline V gene lookup returns CDR1 LNHDA and CDR2 SQIVND (reference sequence). The CDR3 runs 15 residues. CDR3 DNA: TGTGCCAGTAGTCGGCAGGGGTTAGACACAGATACGCAGTATTTT. Protein: CASSRQGLDTDTQYF.

J is TRBJ1-1 and V is TRBV9, with unresolved D. This CDR3 spans 15 amino acids. Germline V gene data show CDR1 as SGDLS and CDR2 as YYNGEE. Trimming cost V 0 bases and J 0 bases, with 9 bases left between them. The CDR3 sequence is CASSVGQAVNTEAFF. DNA for the CDR3: TGTGCCAGCAGCGTAGGCCAGGCAGTGAACACTGAAGCTTTCTTT.

This rearrangement joins TRBV12-5 to TRBJ2-7; 10 nucleotides agree with TRBD1. Trimming at V came to 5 bases and at J to 2 bases, leaving 12 bases not matched to a gene. The CDR3 covers 17 residues. Germline CDR1 and CDR2: LGHNT and FRNRAP. CDR3 DNA sequence: TGTGCTAGTGGTGTGATCCGGGACAGGGGACCTCCCTACGAGCAGTACTTC. It is translated as CASGVIRDRGPPYEQYF.

The chain links TRBV30 to TRBJ1-1; TRBD1 is a possible D gene (5 bases). V lost 4 bases and J lost 3, with 15 bases in between. This CDR3 is 14 amino acids long. Germline V CDR1 and CDR2: GTSNPN, SVGIG (reference sequence). The CDR3 DNA sequence: TGTGCCTGGAAGACTCAGGGTGGGCACACTGAAGCTTTCTTT. Translation: CAWKTQGGHTEAFF.

This clone showed up just a few times. This chain connects TRBV6-5 to TRBJ1-5, with no clear D. The CDR3 is 14 residues long. The germline V gene encodes CDR1 MNHEY and CDR2 SVGAGI. V lost 6 bases and J lost 7, with 16 bases in between. The chain's CDR3 is CASSRVGVGQPQHF. CDR3 nucleotide sequence: TGTGCCAGCAGCCGTGTGGGTGTAGGGCAGCCCCAGCATTTT.